Below, one TCR beta chain is given with its context. Its antigen is undetermined. Trimming took 5 bases from V and 3 from J; bases not matched to a gene: 2. The V gene's germline CDR1 is SGHTA and CDR2 FQGTGA. CDR3 length equals 15 residues. This entry is derived from a study of brain metastases from non-small cell lung cancer. Study-wide results and limits: Compared with their matched primary tumors, approximately 60% of brain metastases showed expanded T-cell clones. Fewer infiltrating T cells were found in brain metastases than primaries. Paired brain metastases and primary tumors largely shared TCR repertoires.

Repertoires were generated with immunoSEQ multiplex PCR, while TCRdb's copy carries only in-frame clones and drops some. The sample carries about 4,600 clones, about 88% recorded once. The rearrangement joins TRBV7-3 to TRBJ2-7; 15 positions agree with TRBD2. The sequencing sample was made of tissue from a brain metastasis. The clonotype originates from a donor at least 40 years old with non-small cell lung cancer. CDR3 in amino acids: CASSPGLAGGYEQYF. The CDR3 DNA reads as TGTGCCAGCAGCCCGGGACTAGCGGGAGGCTACGAGCAGTACTTC.